This T cell receptor beta chain was profiled in a study of human T cells and chemical hapten exposure. A single record per CDR3 protein comes from TCRdb applying MiXCR to the RACE reads. This table has about 80,000 distinct CDR3 sequences, 6% to 9% appearing once. The time point was: patch test 1, 2 weeks after DPC sensitization. As for treatment: therapeutic diphenylcyclopropenone sensitization with weekly scalp DPC. This CDR3 has 15 amino acids. Germline trimming cut 3 bases from V and 7 bases from J; bases unmatched to any gene: 4. Germline V lookup: CDR1 SGHNT, CDR2 YYREEE (reference sequence). The chain joins TRBV5-4 to TRBJ1-6; the match to TRBD1 covers 10 bases. The input for sequencing was whole blood, taken in connection with sensitization to the hapten diphenylcyclopropenone (DPC). This clonotype originated in a woman in her 30s with alopecia areata. Some clones in this sample may be carry-over from other donors' samples. The CDR3 sequence is CASSSLGQGNSPLHF. The DNA for the CDR3 is TGTGCCAGCAGCTCCTTGGGACAGGGGAATTCACCCCTCCACTTT.